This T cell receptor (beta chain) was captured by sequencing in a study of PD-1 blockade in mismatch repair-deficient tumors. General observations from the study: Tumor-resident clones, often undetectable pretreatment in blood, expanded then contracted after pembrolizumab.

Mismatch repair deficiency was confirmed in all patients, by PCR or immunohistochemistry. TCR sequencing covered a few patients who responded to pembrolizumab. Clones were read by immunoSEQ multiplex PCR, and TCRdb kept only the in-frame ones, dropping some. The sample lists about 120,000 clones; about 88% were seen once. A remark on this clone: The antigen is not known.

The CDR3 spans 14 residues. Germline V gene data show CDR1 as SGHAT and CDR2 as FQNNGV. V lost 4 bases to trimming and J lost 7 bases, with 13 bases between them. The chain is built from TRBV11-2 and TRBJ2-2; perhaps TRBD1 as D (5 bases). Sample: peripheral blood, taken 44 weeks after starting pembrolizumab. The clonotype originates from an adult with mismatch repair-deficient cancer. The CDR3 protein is CASSYYSGIGELFF. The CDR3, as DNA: TGTGCCAGCAGCTACTACTCAGGGATCGGGGAGCTGTTTTTT.